This TCR beta chain is from a study of response to subunit inactivated influenza vaccine. The V and J ends lost 0 bases and 3 bases, in that order; junction bases with no gene match: 7. This CDR3 is built from 16 residues. Germline lookup yields CDR1 DFQATT and CDR2 SNEGSKA (reference sequence). TCRdb reanalysed the RT-PCR reads using MiXCR and keeps one entry per CDR3 protein. This table has roughly 550,000 distinct CDR3 sequences, 20% to 25% appearing once. This same sample was also taken into another study, of T cells expressing NK-cell markers. Per that study: A 5'RACE template switching approach incorporating UMIs was used to make TCR beta cDNA. TCR beta repertoires came from sorted CD3+CD56+NKG2C+, CD3+CD56+NKG2C- and CD3+CD56-NKG2C+ T cells. Once again these clonotypes came out on top in the CD3+CD56-NKG2C+ fraction of a few donors.

This specimen was CD4+ T cells sorted from PBMCs, taken 11 to 12 days after vaccination. The chain links TRBV20-1 to TRBJ2-7; 11 positions match TRBD2. This sequence was found in a man aged 50 to 60 who received an inactivated influenza vaccine. The CDR3 sequence: CSARDSGLAGGYEQYF. The CDR3 DNA sequence: TGCAGTGCTAGAGATTCGGGTCTAGCGGGAGGCTACGAGCAGTACTTC.